This TCR beta chain derives from a study of CD8+ T cells in alopecia areata. Regarding the study as a whole: Only a single nonresponder existed, so baseline CD8+ expansion links stay unclear.

RNA extraction was followed by reverse transcription into cDNA, which acted as the sequencing template. Here immunoSEQ multiplex PCR was the method, and the copy in TCRdb shows in-frame clones only, minus some. The repertoire holds 95,000 to 100,000 clones, about 60% seen once, with 15% to 20% in the top ten. CDR3 size: 16 residues. V gave up 4 bases and J gave up 4 bases, with 17 bases separating them. Germline values: CDR1 SGHAT, CDR2 FQNNGV. Indicated treatment: oral pan-JAK inhibitor, 5-10 mg twice daily. Concerning this clone: Its antigen is as yet unknown.

Sequenced here: CD8+ T cells sorted from blood, sampled at approximately week 60, from a patient treated with tofacitinib. The chain uses TRBV11-2 and TRBJ2-1; D is possibly TRBD1 or TRBD2 (5 bases each). The receptor's source is a human donor with alopecia areata. CDR3 in amino acids: CASSSSPGTGYNEQFF. The CDR3 DNA reads as TGTGCCAGCAGCTCATCCCCTGGGACGGGATACAATGAGCAGTTCTTC. Full variable domain (outside the CDR3, taken from reference TRBV11-2 and TRBJ2-1): EAGVAQSPRYKIIEKRQSVAFWCNPISGHATLYWYQQILGQGPKLLIQFQNNGVVDDSQLPKDRFSAERLKGVDSTLKIQPAKLEDSAVYLCASSSSPGTGYNEQFFGPGTRLTVL.